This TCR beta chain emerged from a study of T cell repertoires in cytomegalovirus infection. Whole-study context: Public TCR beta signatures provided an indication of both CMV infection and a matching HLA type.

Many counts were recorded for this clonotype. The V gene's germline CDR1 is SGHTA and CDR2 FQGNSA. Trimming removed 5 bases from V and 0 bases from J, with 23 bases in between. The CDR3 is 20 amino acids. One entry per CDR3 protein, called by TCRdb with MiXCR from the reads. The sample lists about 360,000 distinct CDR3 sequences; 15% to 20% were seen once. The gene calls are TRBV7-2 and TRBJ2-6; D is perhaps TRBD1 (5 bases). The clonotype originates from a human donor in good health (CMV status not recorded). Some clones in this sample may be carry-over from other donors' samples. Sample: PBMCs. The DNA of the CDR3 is TGTGCCAGCAGCAATTCCCACCGCAGGGCCCAAAGCTCTGGGGCCAACGTCCTGACTTTC. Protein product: CASSNSHRRAQSSGANVLTF. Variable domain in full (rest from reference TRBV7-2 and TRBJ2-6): GAGVSQSPSNKVTEKGKDVELRCDPISGHTALYWYRQSLGQGLEFLIYFQGNSAPDKSGLPSDRFSAERTGGSVSTLTIQRTQQEDSAVYLCASSNSHRRAQSSGANVLTFGAGSRLTVL.